Shown below are 3 T cell receptor beta chains from a single sample sequenced in a study of blood T cell repertoires in COVID-19. Clones were sequenced by immunoSEQ multiplex PCR, and TCRdb holds only the in-frame ones, with some missing. Here the sample spans about 110,000 clones, 80% to 90% being singletons. The specimen was peripheral blood. These receptors were collected from a woman over 75 with acute or convalescent COVID-19.

As DNA, the CDR3 is TGTGCCAGCAGCCATACCGGGACTAGCTCCTACGAGCAGTACTTC. It yields the protein CASSHTGTSSYEQYF. This chain links TRBV3-1 (or the pseudogene TRBV3-2) with TRBJ2-7; 8 positions agree with TRBD2. The V segment lost 3 bases and the J segment 0 bases; nucleotides outside the gene matches: 4. This CDR3 region has 15 residues. Germline V gene sequence: CDR1 LGHDT, CDR2 YNNKEL (reference sequence).

The chain recombines TRBV14 with TRBJ2-4, with D perhaps matching TRBD2 (5 bases). Per the germline V gene, CDR1 is SGHDN and CDR2 is FVKESK. Trimming shortened V by 3 bases and J by 15 bases, and 18 bases separated the two germline ends. This CDR3 is built from 13 residues. The chain's CDR3 is CASSHDLRGRLYF. DNA for the CDR3: TGTGCCAGCAGCCACGACCTACGGGGTCGGCTGTACTTC.

This sequence joins TRBV5-1 and TRBJ1-1; maybe TRBD1 (6 bases). The germline V gene encodes CDR1 SGHRS and CDR2 YFSETQ. Trimming left V 7 bases short and J 4 bases short, with 11 bases between. The CDR3 is 12 residues long. Here the CDR3 reads CASGTGTTEAFF. Written as DNA, the CDR3 is TGCGCCAGCGGAACAGGGACCACTGAAGCTTTCTTT. Combining the CDR3 with reference TRBV5-1 and TRBJ1-1 gives the whole variable domain KAGVTQTPRYLIKTRGQQVTLSCSPISGHRSVSWYQQTPGQGLQFLFEYFSETQRNKGNFPGRFSGRQFSNSRSEMNVSTLELGDSALYLCASGTGTTEAFFGQGTRLTVV.